This T cell receptor (beta chain) was captured in a study of T-cell reconstitution after alpha-beta-depleted transplantation in children. During its preparation, the TCRbeta library received unique molecular identifiers. One entry per CDR3 protein results from TCRdb running MiXCR on the PCR reads. The sample has roughly 500,000 distinct CDR3 sequences, approximately 29% seen once. The CDR3 loop spans 14 amino acids. Germline lookup yields CDR1 DFQATT and CDR2 SNEGSKA (reference sequence). J gave up 5 bases and V 5 bases, and 6 bases lay outside the gene matches. V gene TRBV20-1 combines with J gene TRBJ1-6, with 7 nucleotides matching TRBD1. The sequences come from PBMCs from the stem cell graft donor, collected from the stem cell graft. The source of this sequence is a human donor who donated a stem cell graft to a child with aplastic anemia. The CDR3: CSARTGTNNSPLHF. For the CDR3, the DNA is TGCAGTGCTCGGACAGGAACGAATAATTCACCCCTCCACTTT.